This record concerns one T cell receptor beta chain sequence. Antigen unknown. Trimming cost V 3 bases and J 6 bases; bases outside gene matches: 2. The length of the CDR3 is 12 residues. Germline V gene lookup returns CDR1 SEHNR and CDR2 FQNEAQ (reference sequence). Ophthalmopathy cases scored 3 or more on the Clinical Activity Score and 4 or more on NOSPECS grade, with duration below 3 months. The diagnostic basis comprised clinical symptoms, serum thyroxine and TRAb, thyroid ultrasound and orbital computed tomography. These data come from a study of T cells in Graves' hyperthyroidism and ophthalmopathy. Regarding the study as a whole: A model built on 13 V-J features separated ophthalmopathy from stable hyperthyroidism.

Template material for amplifying TCR beta CDR3 regions consisted of RNA transcripts. In the first-round RT-PCR of the TCR CDR3, the HTBI primer set was used. MiXCR, applied by TCRdb to the multiplex PCR reads, yields one record per CDR3 protein. Among 500,000 or so distinct CDR3 sequences listed, around 15% were seen once. The J gene is TRBJ2-7, the V gene TRBV7-9, with 7 bases identical to TRBD1. This sequence originates from a woman aged 30 to 39 with Graves' ophthalmopathy. Sequenced sample: blood. The CDR3 bases are TGTGCCAGCAGCTTTACAGGGGTCGAGCAGTACTTC. Amino acid sequence: CASSFTGVEQYF. Full variable domain (missing parts from reference TRBV7-9 and TRBJ2-7): DTGVSQNPRHKITKRGQNVTFRCDPISEHNRLYWYRQTLGQGPEFLTYFQNEAQLEKSRLLSDRFSAERPKGSFSTLEIQRTEQGDSAMYLCASSFTGVEQYFGPGTRLTVT.